The 29 T cell receptor beta chains below were found in one sample sequenced in a study of radiotherapy plus CTLA-4 blockade in lung cancer. Method: immunoSEQ multiplex PCR; TCRdb's copy keeps in-frame clones and lacks some. The data contain around 72,000 clones, around 82% of them singletons. Sequencing was performed on peripheral blood, taken from a patient treated with radiotherapy plus ipilimumab. These receptors came from a human donor with non-small cell lung cancer who had a complete response to radiotherapy plus ipilimumab.

The chain has TRBV19 and TRBJ2-6; 10 bases fit TRBD1. The germline gives CDR1 LNHDA, CDR2 SQIVND (reference sequence). The CDR3 runs 13 residues. V was clipped by 5 bases and J by 15 bases; unmatched bases: 7. This CDR3 is CASSVTGTGDLTF. Written as DNA, the CDR3 is TGTGCCAGTAGTGTAACCGGGACAGGGGACCTGACTTTC.

The rearrangement uses TRBV7-2 and TRBJ2-7, with 15 positions matching TRBD2. V shed 3 bases, J shed 6 bases, and the junction held 6 bases outside the gene matches. This CDR3 is 16 amino acids long. CDR1 is SGHTA, CDR2 FQGNSA, per germline. The CDR3 loop reads CASSLLGLAGGGEQYV. The CDR3 DNA is TGTGCCAGCAGCTTGCTCGGACTAGCGGGAGGGGGCGAGCAGTACGTC.

V and J are TRBV6-6 and TRBJ2-2, with TRBD2 matching 12 bases. Germline-derived CDR1 and CDR2 are MNHNY and SVGAGI (reference sequence). The CDR3 runs to 15 residues. The V segment lost 6 bases and the J segment 3 bases; nucleotides outside the gene matches: 2. The CDR3 bases are TGTGCCAGCAGCGCTAGCGGGAGGGACACCGGGGAGCTGTTTTTT. It translates to CASSASGRDTGELFF.

The chain couples TRBV4-3 to TRBJ1-1, with unresolved D. Deletions cut 2 bases from V and 2 bases from J, with 6 bases between. The CDR3 has 13 residues. Germline V gene sequence: CDR1 LGHNA, CDR2 YSLEER. CDR3 loop: CASSQRGNTEAFF. The CDR3 DNA is TGCGCCAGCAGCCAACGGGGAAACACTGAAGCTTTCTTT.

The chain links TRBV7-9 to TRBJ1-5; 8 nucleotides agree with TRBD1. The CDR3 runs to 14 residues. Germline V lookup: CDR1 SEHNR, CDR2 FQNEAQ (reference sequence). Trimming took 8 bases from V and 5 from J; bases not matched to a gene: 8. Here the CDR3 DNA reads TGTGCCAGCGCTAAAGGGACAGGAGATCAGCCCCAGCATTTT. It specifies CASAKGTGDQPQHF.

The CDR3 protein is CASSSTTGVNEQFF. DNA of the CDR3: TGTGCCAGCAGTTCAACGACAGGGGTCAATGAGCAGTTCTTC. This chain joins TRBV6-1 and TRBJ2-1; 8 bases map to TRBD1. Per the germline V gene, CDR1 is MNHNS and CDR2 is SASEGT. This CDR3 has 14 amino acids. Unmatched junction bases numbered 6, after V lost 5 bases and J lost 6 bases.

This clone was counted a few times. The rearrangement links TRBV6-4 to TRBJ2-3, with D maybe TRBD1 (5 bases). Germline V lookup: CDR1 MRHNA, CDR2 SNTAGT. There are 14 residues in the CDR3. V was cut by 3 bases and J by 4 bases, with 11 bases left in between. In nucleotides, the CDR3 is TGTGCCAGCAGTGAGTCGGACAATTCAGATACGCAGTATTTT. It specifies CASSESDNSDTQYF.

V and J are TRBV7-9 and TRBJ2-1; TRBD2 aligns across 7 bases. The V segment lost 5 bases and the J segment 1 base; nucleotides outside the gene matches: 17. The CDR3 sequence is 19 residues long. The germline V gene encodes CDR1 SEHNR and CDR2 FQNEAQ (reference sequence). The CDR3 here is CASSNPTARGGSSYNEQFF. The CDR3 region has the DNA TGTGCCAGCAGCAACCCTACAGCCCGCGGGGGATCATCCTACAATGAGCAGTTCTTC.

This chain connects TRBV7-9 to TRBJ1-4, with a weak D call TRBD1 (5 bases). Trimming removed 6 bases from V and 8 bases from J, with 13 bases in between. Looked up from germline, CDR1 is SEHNR and CDR2 is FQNEAQ (reference sequence). The CDR3 is 13 amino acids. The CDR3 DNA reads TGTGCCAGCAGAGGGACGGAGGGGGAAAAACTGTTTTTT. Translating it yields CASRGTEGEKLFF.

The chain joins TRBV5-1 to TRBJ2-3; TRBD1 matches at 11 bases. CDR3 length: 15 residues. Germline-derived CDR1 and CDR2 are SGHRS and YFSETQ. J gave up 2 bases and V 4 bases, and 3 bases lay outside the gene matches. The CDR3 nucleotides read TGCGCCAGCAGCAACGGACAGGGGGCCACAGATACGCAGTATTTT. Its protein product is CASSNGQGATDTQYF.

This chain links TRBV11-3 with TRBJ1-1, with 7 nucleotides matching TRBD1. The CDR3 sequence is 14 residues long. CDR1 SGHNT and CDR2 YENEEA come from the germline V gene. J gave up 10 bases and V 0 bases, and 8 bases lay outside the gene matches. The CDR3 loop reads CASSLDRGGLRAFF. As DNA, the CDR3 is TGTGCCAGCAGCTTAGACAGGGGGGGCCTGAGAGCTTTCTTT.

V is TRBV18 and J is TRBJ1-2; maybe TRBD1 (6 bases). V shed 5 bases and J shed 7 bases, with 17 bases lying between them. The CDR3 consists of 14 residues. Germline lookup yields CDR1 KGHSH and CDR2 LQKENI. The CDR3: CASSATQGSLGYTF. For the CDR3, the DNA is TGTGCCAGCTCAGCTACACAGGGTTCTCTTGGCTACACCTTC.

V usage is TRBV6-1 and J usage is TRBJ2-1; 10 nucleotides agree with TRBD2. Germline CDR1 is MNHNS and CDR2 is SASEGT. Trimming at V came to 4 bases and at J to 0 bases, leaving 6 bases not matched to a gene. CDR3 length: 17 amino acids. As DNA, the CDR3 is TGTGCCAGCAGTGTCTCTAGCGGGGGAAGCTCCTACAATGAGCAGTTCTTC. It translates to CASSVSSGGSSYNEQFF.

The rearrangement links TRBV6-6 to TRBJ2-5, with 7 bases identical to TRBD1. In germline, CDR1 is MNHNY, CDR2 SVGAGI (reference sequence). The CDR3 runs to 15 residues. V lost 5 bases, J lost 5 bases, and 11 bases stayed unmatched. CDR3 loop: CASSPSRGGPETQYF. The CDR3 nucleotides are TGTGCCAGCAGTCCATCGAGAGGGGGCCCCGAGACCCAGTACTTC.

This rearrangement joins TRBV10-2 to TRBJ1-2; 9 nucleotides agree with TRBD1. The germline V gene encodes CDR1 WSHSY and CDR2 SAAADI. The CDR3 covers 13 residues. Unmatched junction bases numbered 5, after V lost 8 bases and J lost 4 bases. CDR3 DNA: TGCGCCAGCTCGACAGGGGGTAGCTATGGCTACACCTTC. Translated: CASSTGGSYGYTF.

This clone was picked up one time. The chain links TRBV18 to TRBJ1-5; D may be TRBD1 (6 bases). Trimming removed 6 bases at V and 6 bases at J, with 18 bases between. Germline-derived CDR1 and CDR2 are KGHSH and LQKENI. This CDR3 contains 15 residues. Here the CDR3 DNA reads TGTGCCAGCTCTCCAGAGGGGGACTCGGGTCAGCCCCAGCATTTT. Residues: CASSPEGDSGQPQHF. Full variable domain (rest looked up from reference TRBV18 and TRBJ1-5): NAGVMQNPRHLVRRRGQEARLRCSPMKGHSHVYWYRQLPEEGLKFMVYLQKENIIDESGMPKERFSAEFPKEGPSILRIQQVVRGDSAAYFCASSPEGDSGQPQHFGDGTRLSIL.

The chain is built from TRBV14 and TRBJ1-2; 9 nucleotides match TRBD1. This CDR3 is built from 13 residues. Germline V lookup: CDR1 SGHDN, CDR2 FVKESK. V was clipped by 1 base and J by 8 bases; unmatched bases: 2. This chain's CDR3 is CASSQGTGVGYTF. CDR3 DNA sequence: TGTGCCAGCAGCCAAGGGACAGGGGTCGGCTACACCTTC. Drawing the rest from reference TRBV14 and TRBJ1-2, the complete variable domain is EAGVTQFPSHSVIEKGQTVTLRCDPISGHDNLYWYRRVMGKEIKFLLHFVKESKQDESGMPNNRFLAERTGGTYSTLKVQPAELEDSGVYFCASSQGTGVGYTFGSGTRLTVV.

This sequence joins TRBV7-8 and TRBJ1-5, with no clear D. The germline V gene encodes CDR1 SGHVS and CDR2 FQNEAQ. The CDR3 totals 14 residues. Trimming pared 6 bases from V and 4 bases from J, leaving 13 bases between. The CDR3 nucleotides are TGTGCCAGCAGTAAATCCCCGGGGAATCAGCCCCAGCATTTT. The encoded protein is CASSKSPGNQPQHF.

V is TRBV19 and J is TRBJ1-4; D uncertain. The ends were cut back, 3 bases at V and 5 bases at J, with 10 bases in the middle. Germline-derived CDR1 and CDR2 are LNHDA and SQIVND (reference sequence). The CDR3 spans 14 residues. The CDR3 nucleotides are TGTGCCAGTAGTATTGAGGTGGCAAATGAAAAACTGTTTTTT. It specifies CASSIEVANEKLFF.

The chain uses TRBV9 and TRBJ1-5; D is ambiguous. Trimming took 5 bases from V and 4 from J, leaving 10 bases between them. This CDR3 has 13 residues. The V gene's germline CDR1 is SGDLS and CDR2 YYNGEE. The CDR3 bases are TGTGCCAGCAGTCCAGGCCTAAATCAGCCCCAGCATTTT. Encoded protein: CASSPGLNQPQHF.

This clone was counted a few times. The chain joins TRBV21-1 to TRBJ2-2. TRBV21-1 is a pseudogene locus. CDR3 size: 15 residues. This chain's CDR3 is CASLRDRKSTGELFF. For the CDR3, the DNA is TGTGCCAGCCTTCGGGACCGCAAGAGCACCGGGGAGCTGTTTTTT.

This chain uses TRBV19 with TRBJ1-3; D remains unclear. The CDR3 loop spans 14 amino acids. Trimming shortened V by 3 bases and J by 0 bases, and 6 bases separated the two germline ends. The germline gives CDR1 LNHDA, CDR2 SQIVND (reference sequence). Here the CDR3 DNA reads TGTGCCAGTAGTATTGGCAGCTCTGGAAACACCATATATTTT. Encoded protein: CASSIGSSGNTIYF.

This chain uses TRBV6-6 with TRBJ1-6; 7 bases are shared with TRBD1. The junction had 7 bases not matched to a gene; V was cut back by 6 bases and J by 8 bases. The V gene's germline CDR1 is MNHNY and CDR2 SVGAGI (reference sequence). The CDR3 totals 14 residues. In nucleotides, the CDR3 is TGTGCCAGCAGCATCAGGGGGGGATATTCACCCCTCCACTTT. It translates to CASSIRGGYSPLHF.

V gene TRBV7-2 combines with J gene TRBJ2-7, with 10 bases lining up with TRBD1. Trimming took 1 base from V and 6 from J; bases not matched to a gene: 0. CDR1 is SGHTA, CDR2 FQGNSA, per germline. The CDR3 totals 13 residues. This CDR3 is CASSLGTGGEQYF. The DNA for the CDR3 is TGTGCCAGCAGCTTAGGGACAGGGGGCGAGCAGTACTTC.

The chain carries TRBV30 and TRBJ2-4; 11 bases agree with TRBD2. Trimming removed 3 bases from V and 2 bases from J; junction bases left unmatched: 6. This CDR3 has 16 amino acids. Germline V gene lookup returns CDR1 GTSNPN and CDR2 SVGIG (reference sequence). The CDR3 sequence: CAWRIAGGSPKNIQYF. The CDR3 nucleotides read TGTGCCTGGAGGATAGCGGGAGGGAGCCCCAAAAACATTCAGTACTTC.

This rearrangement joins TRBV7-2 to TRBJ1-5; 9 bases agree with TRBD1. This CDR3 region has 17 residues. The J segment lost 1 base and the V segment lost 0 bases, leaving 4 bases of the junction unmatched. Germline assignment: CDR1 SGHTA and CDR2 FQGNSA. The CDR3: CASSLAGTGSSNQPQHF. The CDR3 DNA sequence: TGTGCCAGCAGCTTAGCGGGGACAGGGTCGAGCAATCAGCCCCAGCATTTT. The variable domain in full, completed from reference TRBV7-2 and TRBJ1-5, reads GAGVSQSPSNKVTEKGKDVELRCDPISGHTALYWYRQSLGQGLEFLIYFQGNSAPDKSGLPSDRFSAERTGGSVSTLTIQRTQQEDSAVYLCASSLAGTGSSNQPQHFGDGTRLSIL.

This chain links TRBV29-1 with TRBJ1-2, with TRBD1 identical over 7 bases. V lost 3 bases, J lost 8 bases, and 9 bases stayed unmatched. Looked up from germline, CDR1 is SQVTM and CDR2 is ANQGSEA. The CDR3 loop spans 13 amino acids. The DNA for the CDR3 is TGCAGCGTTGACACGAGGGGGCTTCGGGGCTACACCTTC. Amino acid sequence: CSVDTRGLRGYTF.

The J gene is TRBJ2-1, the V gene TRBV7-6; D possibly corresponds to TRBD2 (6 bases). Germline V lookup: CDR1 SGHVS, CDR2 FNYEAQ. Trimming took 1 base from V and 3 from J, leaving 22 bases between them. The CDR3 sequence is 19 residues long. This CDR3 reads CASSLDLPGGPNNYNEQFF. In DNA, the CDR3 is TGTGCCAGCAGCTTAGACCTTCCCGGGGGACCGAATAACTACAATGAGCAGTTCTTC.

The gene calls are TRBV6-5 and TRBJ2-3; 7 positions agree with TRBD1. The CDR3 is 14 residues long. Per the germline V gene, CDR1 is MNHEY and CDR2 is SVGAGI. V gave up 6 bases and J gave up 1 base; unmatched junction bases: 4. This CDR3 is CASSRTGGTDTQYF. The CDR3 DNA reads as TGTGCCAGCAGCAGGACAGGAGGCACAGATACGCAGTATTTT.